One and the same sample provided the 27 T cell receptor beta chains below, sequenced in a study of blood T cells in healthy people across ages. Primed by a sample-barcoded 5' primer and a J-beta primer mix, a second PCR proceeded for roughly 7 to 12 cycles. From the 5' RACE reads, TCRdb called clonotypes with MiXCR, one entry per CDR3 protein. The sample yields 600,000 or so distinct CDR3 sequences, 20% to 25% seen once. The sample taken for sequencing was blood. The source of these receptors is a man aged 65 to 85 in good health.

This clonotype has only a few counts. This chain joins TRBV2 and TRBJ1-4, with 8 bases that match TRBD1. The V segment lost 2 bases and the J segment 8 bases; nucleotides outside the gene matches: 10. Germline assignment: CDR1 SNHLY and CDR2 FYNNEI. This CDR3 spans 16 amino acids. In nucleotides, the CDR3 is TGTGCCAGCAGTGAACCCCGGACAGGGTCTCGGGAAAAACTGTTTTTT. It codes for CASSEPRTGSREKLFF.

This clonotype was detected many times. V gene TRBV7-2 combines with J gene TRBJ1-3; D possibly corresponds to TRBD1 (6 bases). The CDR3 is 17 residues long. Germline CDR1 SGHTA, CDR2 FQGNSA. The V end lost 5 bases, the J end lost 2 bases, and 19 bases lay between the germline ends. This chain's CDR3 is CASSPGGGLGPGNTIYF. The CDR3 nucleotides read TGTGCCAGCAGCCCTGGCGGGGGCTTAGGCCCTGGAAACACCATATATTTT.

This clonotype was detected a few times. The chain joins TRBV6-6 to TRBJ2-5; 8 nucleotides match TRBD1. The DNA end is more similar to TRBJ2-7, so the J call may be wrong. Per the germline V gene, CDR1 is MNHNY and CDR2 is SVGAGI (reference sequence). The CDR3 has 13 residues. The CDR3 sequence: CASSQTGVYEQYF. CDR3 nucleotide sequence: TGTGCCAGCAGCCAGACAGGGGTATACGAGCAGTACTTC.

This clonotype has only one observation. The chain is built from TRBV9 and TRBJ2-7; no firm D call. This CDR3 contains 13 residues. Germline V CDR1 and CDR2: SGDLS, YYNGEE. With 2 bases removed from V and 0 bases from J, the gap between germline ends came to 6 bases. The CDR3 reads CASSVSYSYEQYF. The CDR3 DNA is TGTGCCAGCAGCGTCAGTTACTCCTACGAGCAGTACTTC.

A few counts support this clonotype. The chain is built from TRBV5-1 and TRBJ2-3; D unclear. Germline V gene lookup returns CDR1 SGHRS and CDR2 YFSETQ. The CDR3 sequence is 15 residues long. V dropped 1 base and J dropped 0 bases, with 9 bases sitting between them. The CDR3 DNA follows: TGCGCCAGCAGCTTGTCCATCCCTAGCACAGATACGCAGTATTTT. This gives the protein CASSLSIPSTDTQYF.

This clonotype was recorded at least ten times. This chain uses TRBV27 with TRBJ2-1; 9 bases are shared with TRBD1. Germline V gene data show CDR1 as MNHEY and CDR2 as SMNVEV (reference sequence). V dropped 5 bases and J dropped 7; count of bases not matched to a gene: 3. CDR3 size: 13 residues. This CDR3 reads CASSPGTGNEQFF. CDR3 DNA: TGTGCCAGCAGTCCCGGGACAGGGAATGAGCAGTTCTTC.

This clonotype was detected only a few times. CDR3: CASSQNRARTGELFF. CDR3 coding DNA: TGTGCCAGCAGCCAGAACAGGGCTCGGACCGGGGAGCTGTTTTTT. The rearrangement links TRBV3-1 to TRBJ2-2; a possible D gene is TRBD1 (6 bases). This CDR3 is 15 amino acids long. V dropped 3 bases and J dropped 5 bases, with 13 bases sitting between them. The germline CDR1 and CDR2 sequences are LGHDT and YNNKEL (reference sequence).

In DNA, the CDR3 is TGTGCCAGCAGCGTTTCTAGCGGGAGGGGGAATGAGCAGTTCTTC. Translated: CASSVSSGRGNEQFF. The rearrangement joins TRBV9 to TRBJ2-1, with 12 bases aligning to TRBD2. The CDR3 totals 15 residues. Per the germline V gene, CDR1 is SGDLS and CDR2 is YYNGEE. V dropped 2 bases and J dropped 7; count of bases not matched to a gene: 4.

This clonotype turned up a few times. The chain combines TRBV7-3 with TRBJ2-5; 9 positions agree with TRBD1. Trimming at V came to 5 bases and at J to 2 bases, leaving 6 bases not matched to a gene. Germline values: CDR1 SGHTA, CDR2 FQGTGA. The length of the CDR3 is 15 residues. The chain's CDR3 is CASSPKTGGQETQYF. The CDR3 DNA reads as TGTGCCAGCAGCCCAAAGACAGGGGGTCAAGAGACCCAGTACTTC. The whole variable domain, filled in from reference TRBV7-3 and TRBJ2-5, reads GAGVSQTPSNKVTEKGKYVELRCDPISGHTALYWYRQSLGQGPEFLIYFQGTGAADDSGLPNDRFFAVRPEGSVSTLKIQRTERGDSAVYLCASSPKTGGQETQYFGPGTRLLVL.

This clonotype was seen a few times. The V call is TRBV6-5, the J call TRBJ1-5; D uncertain. Looked up from germline, CDR1 is MNHEY and CDR2 is SVGAGI. V was trimmed by 6 bases and J by 0 bases, leaving 9 bases between them. The CDR3 contains 14 residues. The CDR3: CASRPPGSNQPQHF. CDR3 DNA: TGTGCCAGCAGACCGCCAGGTAGCAATCAGCCCCAGCATTTT.

This rearrangement joins TRBV7-6 to TRBJ2-3; D is perhaps TRBD2 (5 bases). The CDR3 has 15 residues. Trimming took off 1 base at V and 1 base at J, with 9 bases between the two ends. Germline V CDR1 and CDR2: SGHVS, FNYEAQ. CDR3 sequence: CASSLEAGRTDTQYF. In nucleotides, the CDR3 is TGTGCCAGCAGCTTAGAGGCGGGCCGCACAGATACGCAGTATTTT.

This sequence joins TRBV2 and TRBJ2-7; tentatively, D is TRBD2 (6 bases). CDR3 length equals 14 residues. Deletions cut 3 bases from V and 1 base from J, with 10 bases between. Looked up from germline, CDR1 is SNHLY and CDR2 is FYNNEI. DNA for the CDR3: TGTGCCAGCAGTGAGGGTAGCGGTTCCTACGAGCAGTACTTC. Its protein is CASSEGSGSYEQYF.

The table lists this clonotype with a few counts. The chain employs TRBV6-1 and TRBJ2-5; tentatively, D is TRBD1 (6 bases). Trimming removed 4 bases from V and 1 base from J, with 13 bases in between. CDR1 is MNHNS, CDR2 SASEGT, per germline. CDR3 length equals 15 residues. The CDR3 bases are TGTGCCAGCAGTGTAATGACAGGCCCCCAAGAGACCCAGTACTTC. Its translation is CASSVMTGPQETQYF.

This clonotype was seen many times. This CDR3 is CASSQYSGLTYEQYF. The CDR3 bases are TGTGCCAGCAGCCAGTATAGCGGACTGACCTACGAGCAGTACTTC. This chain links TRBV3-1 with TRBJ2-7; tentative D call: TRBD2 (6 bases). Germline V gene data show CDR1 as LGHDT and CDR2 as YNNKEL (reference sequence). V was shortened by 3 bases and J by 2 bases, with 14 bases between the two germline ends. The CDR3 totals 15 residues.

The V and J genes are TRBV20-1 and TRBJ1-2, with D hard to call. V was cut by 6 bases and J by 8 bases, with 19 bases left in between. CDR1 and CDR2 (germline): DFQATT, SNEGSKA (reference sequence). The CDR3 length is 13 residues. CDR3 residues: CSAVSDAILGYTF. The CDR3 coding sequence is TGCAGTGCAGTTTCAGACGCTATTCTCGGCTACACCTTC.

This clonotype has only a few counts. This chain uses TRBV28 with TRBJ2-7, with unresolved D. The CDR3 spans 15 residues. Germline V gene sequence: CDR1 MDHEN, CDR2 SYDVKM. Trimming removed 4 bases from V and 0 bases from J, with 13 bases in between. CDR3 in amino acids: CASSWEQLNSYEQYF. Here the CDR3 DNA reads TGTGCCAGCAGTTGGGAACAGCTAAACTCCTACGAGCAGTACTTC.

This clonotype was found a few times. V usage is TRBV6-6 and J usage is TRBJ2-5; D possibly corresponds to TRBD2 (5 bases). V lost 7 bases and J 4 bases, leaving 13 bases between the germline ends. CDR1 is MNHNY, CDR2 SVGAGI, per germline (reference sequence). The CDR3 loop spans 13 amino acids. CDR3 sequence: CASKRGQRETQYF. The CDR3 nucleotides read TGTGCCAGCAAACGAGGGCAGCGAGAGACCCAGTACTTC.

V and J are TRBV11-2 and TRBJ2-1; 9 nucleotides line up with TRBD2. V lost 8 bases and J lost 1; bases outside the gene matches: 6. Germline-derived CDR1 and CDR2 are SGHAT and FQNNGV. CDR3 length: 15 residues. The CDR3 sequence is CASESGRLSYNEQFF. CDR3 nucleotide sequence: TGTGCCAGCGAGAGCGGGAGGTTATCCTACAATGAGCAGTTCTTC.

This clonotype was found a few times. The rearrangement joins TRBV3-1 to TRBJ2-7, with 10 bases aligning to TRBD2. This CDR3 has 14 residues. V shed 6 bases, J shed 6 bases, and the junction held 8 bases outside the gene matches. CDR1 is LGHDT and CDR2 is YNNKEL in the germline V gene (reference sequence). CDR3 coding DNA: TGTGCCAGCAGTCTGCTAGCGGGAGAGGGCGAGCAGTACTTC. Protein product: CASSLLAGEGEQYF.

This rearrangement joins TRBV20-1 to TRBJ2-1; 9 nucleotides align to TRBD2. The CDR3 is made up of 14 amino acids. V trimming: 4 bases; J trimming: 2 bases; junction bases outside the gene matches: 3. Germline-derived CDR1 and CDR2 are DFQATT and SNEGSKA (reference sequence). The CDR3 sequence: CSAIAGEAYNEQFF. CDR3 nucleotide sequence: TGCAGTGCTATAGCGGGAGAGGCCTACAATGAGCAGTTCTTC.

This chain links TRBV18 with TRBJ2-5; TRBD1 is a possible D gene (6 bases). The end of the DNA fits TRBJ2-1 better, so the J call may be wrong. In germline, CDR1 is KGHSH, CDR2 LQKENI. The CDR3 has 14 amino acids. CDR3 amino acids: CASSPPPGANEQFF. CDR3 sequence (DNA): TGTGCCAGCTCACCACCTCCAGGGGCCAATGAGCAGTTCTTC.

Points on this clonotype: A junction boundary mismatches the germline segment, possibly from a read error. The rearrangement joins TRBV11-2 to TRBJ2-7, with TRBD2 identical over 14 bases. The CDR3 runs to 15 residues. Germline V gene data show CDR1 as SGHAT and CDR2 as FQNNGV. This CDR3 reads CASSLTSGRAGVKFF. CDR3 sequence (DNA): TGTGCCAGCAGCTTGACTAGCGGGAGGGCCGGGGTGAAGTTCTTC.

The rearrangement joins TRBV6-2 or TRBV6-3 to TRBJ2-1; D not resolved. Trimming took off 6 bases at V and 9 bases at J, with 24 bases between the two ends. The germline V gene encodes CDR1 MNHEY and CDR2 SVGEGT. This CDR3 has 16 amino acids. This chain's CDR3 is CASRPEKTPTFSEQFF. In nucleotides, the CDR3 is TGTGCCAGCAGACCCGAGAAGACCCCCACTTTTAGTGAGCAGTTCTTC.

This clonotype was counted many times. The rearrangement links TRBV29-1 to TRBJ2-5, with D unclear. The germline CDR1 and CDR2 sequences are SQVTM and ANQGSEA. Between the trimmed V and J ends, which lost 3 bases and 5 bases, there was a span of 7 bases. This CDR3 comprises 11 residues. CDR3: CSVDIGETQYF. The CDR3, as DNA: TGCAGCGTTGATATAGGGGAGACCCAGTACTTC.

This clonotype was seen at least ten times. The J gene is TRBJ2-1, the V gene TRBV18; D not certain. The J call may be incorrect, as the DNA end agrees better with TRBJ2-5. This CDR3 contains 13 residues. Germline assignment: CDR1 KGHSH and CDR2 LQKENI. The CDR3 coding sequence is TGTGCCAGCTCACCAATGGGGCAAGAGACCCAGTACTTC. This encodes CASSPMGQETQYF.

V is TRBV7-9 and J is TRBJ1-4; 10 bases fit TRBD1. The CDR3 spans 14 residues. V lost 4 bases and J lost 8; bases outside the gene matches: 4. Germline CDR1 and CDR2: SEHNR and FQNEAQ (reference sequence). The CDR3: CASSWTGGGEKLFF. Written as DNA, the CDR3 is TGTGCCAGCAGCTGGACAGGGGGGGGAGAAAAACTGTTTTTT.

In this sample, this clonotype turned up a few times. This CDR3 reads CASSPVDRGYGYTF. As DNA, the CDR3 is TGTGCCAGCAGCCCCGTGGACAGGGGTTATGGCTACACCTTC. The V gene is TRBV14, the J gene TRBJ1-2, with 9 nucleotides matching TRBD1. CDR3 length: 14 residues. With V trimmed by 4 bases and J by 5 bases, 5 bases remained unmatched. The germline gives CDR1 SGHDN, CDR2 FVKESK.